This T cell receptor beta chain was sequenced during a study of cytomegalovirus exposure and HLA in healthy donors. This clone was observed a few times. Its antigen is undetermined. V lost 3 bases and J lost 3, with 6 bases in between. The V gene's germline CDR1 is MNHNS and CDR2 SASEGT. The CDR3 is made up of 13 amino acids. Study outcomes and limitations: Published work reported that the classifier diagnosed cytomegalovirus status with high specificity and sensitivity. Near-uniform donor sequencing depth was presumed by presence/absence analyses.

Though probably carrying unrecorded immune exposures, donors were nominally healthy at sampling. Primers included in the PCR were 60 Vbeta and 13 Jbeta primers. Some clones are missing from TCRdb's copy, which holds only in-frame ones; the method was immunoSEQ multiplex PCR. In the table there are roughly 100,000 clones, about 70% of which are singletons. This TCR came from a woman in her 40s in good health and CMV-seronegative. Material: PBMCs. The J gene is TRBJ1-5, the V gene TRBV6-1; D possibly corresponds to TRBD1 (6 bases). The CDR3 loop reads CASSEGANQPQHF. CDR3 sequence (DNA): TGTGCCAGCAGTGAGGGGGCCAATCAGCCCCAGCATTTT.